The present T cell receptor beta chain was sequenced within a study of cytomegalovirus exposure and HLA in healthy donors. Study observations and caveats: The study flagged fewer than 200 TCR beta chains as cytomegalovirus-associated. A prior analysis recorded that most TCR beta V segments were productive about 87% or about 30% of the time. The analysis excluded some indistinguishable V segments, including TRBV6-2 and TRBV6-3.

The study ran its PCR with 60 Vbeta and 13 Jbeta primers. Here immunoSEQ multiplex PCR was the method, and the copy in TCRdb shows in-frame clones only, minus some. Its clone listing holds roughly 45,000 clones. Germline V CDR1 and CDR2: GTSNPN, SVGIG (reference sequence). Trimming removed 0 bases from V and 5 bases from J; junction bases left unmatched: 6. This CDR3 contains 14 residues. Concerning this clone: What it binds is not known.

This chain connects TRBV30 to TRBJ1-2; 7 bases match TRBD1. The sequencing sample was made of PBMCs. The receptor comes from a woman aged 25 to 45 in good health and CMV-seronegative. CDR3 sequence reads: CAWSVQGSGYGYTF. The CDR3 DNA follows: TGTGCCTGGAGTGTACAGGGGTCAGGGTATGGCTACACCTTC.